The 16 T cell receptor beta chains below were found in one sample sequenced in a study of regulatory T cells in long-lasting Graves disease (TCRdb year 2021). The intended sense of this specimen's time point label: newly diagnosed GD, antithyroid drugs for less than 3 months. For both TCR sequencing and RNA sequencing, RNA was extracted from PBMCs using TRIzol. Library preparation was by multiplex PCR. TCRdb lists the instrument as Illumina HiSeq 4000. To build TCR beta libraries, CDR3 regions were amplified by Arm-PCR using iRepertoire HTBI primers. The raw public reads went through TCRdb reprocessing: fastp at Q25, MiXCR clone calling, in-frame beta chains kept. Rows merge per CDR3 protein into single entries with the most common DNA and genes. The sample has 400,000 to 450,000 distinct CDR3 sequences on record, 14% to 15% of them singletons. 16% of the sample belongs to the ten largest clones. The same data also contributed to another study, on T cells in Graves' hyperthyroidism and ophthalmopathy.

The sample was peripheral blood mononuclear cells (PBMCs), taken at new diagnosis, from a patient treated with antithyroid drugs. The receptors were gathered from a woman in her 30s with Graves disease. Donor details come from another sample of the same person, matched by shared clones.

V usage is TRBV30 and J usage is TRBJ2-2; a possible D gene is TRBD2 (6 bases). V lost 0 bases and J 8 bases, leaving 10 bases between the germline ends. The CDR3 extends over 13 amino acids. CDR1 and CDR2 from the germline V gene are GTSNPN and SVGIG (reference sequence). CDR3 sequence (DNA): TGTGCCTGGAGTGTACTGGAGGGGGGGGAGCTGTTTTTT. This encodes CAWSVLEGGELFF.

This clonotype was detected ten times or more. The chain couples TRBV6-2 or TRBV6-3 to TRBJ1-2; D is unresolved. The CDR3 is 10 residues long. Per germline, CDR1 MNHEY and CDR2 SVGEGT. Trimming stripped 5 bases from V and 8 bases from J, with 6 bases between. Here the CDR3 reads CASSVPGYTF. CDR3 in DNA: TGTGCCAGCAGTGTTCCCGGCTACACCTTC.

This rearrangement joins TRBV6-2 or TRBV6-3 to TRBJ2-7, with 9 bases aligning to TRBD1. V shed 5 bases, J shed 3 bases, and the junction held 8 bases outside the gene matches. This CDR3 has 15 amino acids. CDR1 and CDR2 from the germline V gene are MNHEY and SVGEGT. This CDR3 reads CASSQPGQGIYEQYF. DNA of the CDR3: TGTGCCAGCAGTCAGCCGGGACAGGGTATCTACGAGCAGTACTTC.

Only one count was recorded for this clonotype. This may be a read error: a much more frequent sequence differs by one nucleotide. The chain employs TRBV7-9 and TRBJ2-5; maybe TRBD1 (5 bases). Trimming cost V 4 bases and J 5 bases, with 17 bases left between them. The CDR3 loop spans 15 amino acids. The germline V gene encodes CDR1 SEHNR and CDR2 FQNEAQ (reference sequence). The CDR3 nucleotides read TGTGCCAGCAGCTCATCTACAGGCCTCCGGGAGACCCAGTACTTC. Amino acids: CASSSSTGLRETQYF.

This clonotype was observed once. This clone may be a read error of a much larger clone one base away. The J gene is TRBJ2-1, the V gene TRBV11-2; 7 nucleotides align to TRBD1. Germline V CDR1 and CDR2: SGHAT, FQNNGV. CDR3 size: 12 residues. The V gene end was trimmed by 8 bases and the J gene end by 9 bases; junction bases not matched to a gene: 7. This CDR3 is CASASGGSEQFF. CDR3 DNA: TGTGCCAGCGCCTCAGGGGGAAGTGAGCAGTTCTTC.

This clonotype has a count of ten or more. The J gene is TRBJ2-5, the V gene TRBV7-9; no reliable D call. V lost 3 bases, J lost 5 bases, and 10 bases lay in between. CDR3 size: 13 residues. From germline, CDR1 is SEHNR and CDR2 FQNEAQ (reference sequence). For the CDR3, the DNA is TGTGCCAGCAGCTTGTCAGTATTGGAGACCCAGTACTTC. Its protein product is CASSLSVLETQYF.

This clonotype was seen ten or more times. This chain uses TRBV10-3 with TRBJ2-5; 14 nucleotides align to TRBD2. After removal of 3 bases from V and 4 bases from J, the junction contained 13 bases not matched to a gene. From germline, CDR1 is ENHRY and CDR2 SYGVKD. There are 19 residues in the CDR3. CDR3 protein: CAISDPGLAGVGGGETQYF. CDR3 DNA sequence: TGTGCCATCAGTGACCCGGGACTAGCGGGAGTGGGTGGCGGAGAGACCCAGTACTTC.

V and J are TRBV19 and TRBJ1-1, with a possible D match to TRBD1 (5 bases). From germline, CDR1 is LNHDA and CDR2 SQIVND (reference sequence). V lost 7 bases and J lost 3, with 12 bases in between. CDR3 length: 13 residues. The CDR3 bases are TGTGCCAGTAACCCACGACAGTACACTGAAGCTTTCTTT. Residues: CASNPRQYTEAFF.

CDR3 bases: TGCAGTGCTAGTGCCTATAGGCAGGAAGGGTGGGAGCAGTACTTC. Encoded protein: CSASAYRQEGWEQYF. This sequence joins TRBV20-1 and TRBJ2-7; D gene uncertain. Germline CDR1 reads DFQATT; CDR2 reads SNEGSKA (reference sequence). The CDR3 totals 15 residues. Trimming left V 3 bases short and J 7 bases short, with 22 bases between.

This clonotype has ten or more counts. The chain uses TRBV5-1 and TRBJ2-7; 7 nucleotides agree with TRBD1. V lost 0 bases, J lost 3 bases, and 3 bases stayed unmatched. Per germline, CDR1 SGHRS and CDR2 YFSETQ. CDR3 size: 14 residues. CDR3 amino acids: CASSLEGGLYEQYF. The CDR3 nucleotides read TGCGCCAGCAGCTTGGAAGGGGGCCTCTACGAGCAGTACTTC.

The rearrangement links TRBV29-1 to TRBJ2-3; 7 positions agree with TRBD2. CDR3 length equals 13 residues. Germline lookup yields CDR1 SQVTM and CDR2 ANQGSEA. Trimming cost V 5 bases and J 2 bases; bases outside gene matches: 4. DNA of the CDR3: TGCAGCGTTCGACTAGCAAACACAGATACGCAGTATTTT. Protein: CSVRLANTDTQYF.

The sample holds many counts of this clonotype. The chain uses TRBV5-1 and TRBJ2-3, with 8 nucleotides matching TRBD2. There are 14 residues in the CDR3. The germline gives CDR1 SGHRS, CDR2 YFSETQ. The J segment lost 5 bases and the V segment lost 5 bases, leaving 7 bases of the junction unmatched. CDR3: CASRRGDRGDTQYF. DNA for the CDR3: TGCGCCAGCAGGCGGGGGGATAGAGGAGATACGCAGTATTTT. Full variable domain (remainder filled in from reference TRBV5-1 and TRBJ2-3): KAGVTQTPRYLIKTRGQQVTLSCSPISGHRSVSWYQQTPGQGLQFLFEYFSETQRNKGNFPGRFSGRQFSNSRSEMNVSTLELGDSALYLCASRRGDRGDTQYFGPGTRLTVL.

This clonotype was recorded many times. The V and J genes are TRBV28 and TRBJ2-7; 8 positions match TRBD1. The CDR3 has 12 residues. Germline V gene lookup returns CDR1 MDHEN and CDR2 SYDVKM. V dropped 8 bases and J dropped 7; count of bases not matched to a gene: 7. CDR3: CASAQGASEQYF. CDR3 DNA sequence: TGTGCCAGCGCCCAGGGGGCGTCGGAGCAGTACTTC.

This CDR3 reads CASSPGQGAKETQYF. The CDR3, as DNA: TGTGCCAGCAGCCCCGGACAGGGAGCAAAAGAGACCCAGTACTTC. The genes are TRBV7-9 and TRBJ2-5; 8 nucleotides align to TRBD1. The CDR3 has 15 residues. The germline V gene encodes CDR1 SEHNR and CDR2 FQNEAQ (reference sequence). Losses at the gene ends were 5 bases for V and 3 bases for J; bases not matched to a gene: 8.

At least ten counts were recorded for this clonotype. The rearrangement uses TRBV4-1 and TRBJ2-3; the D is unclear. Trimming took off 2 bases at V and 6 bases at J, with 15 bases between the two ends. The CDR3 extends over 15 amino acids. Germline CDR1 reads MGHRA; CDR2 reads YSYEKL. The CDR3 loop is CASSQTVATRDTQYF. The CDR3 DNA is TGCGCCAGCAGCCAAACTGTAGCTACCAGGGATACGCAGTATTTT.

This clonotype was counted only a few times. The chain carries TRBV9 and TRBJ2-4; 7 nucleotides match TRBD2. Germline assignment: CDR1 SGDLS and CDR2 YYNGEE. The length of the CDR3 is 19 residues. With 0 bases clipped from V and 1 base from J, the junction kept 13 bases outside the gene matches. The CDR3 here is CASSVGDYGPLRAKNIQYF. The CDR3 DNA follows: TGTGCCAGCAGCGTAGGGGACTACGGGCCCCTACGTGCCAAAAACATTCAGTACTTC.